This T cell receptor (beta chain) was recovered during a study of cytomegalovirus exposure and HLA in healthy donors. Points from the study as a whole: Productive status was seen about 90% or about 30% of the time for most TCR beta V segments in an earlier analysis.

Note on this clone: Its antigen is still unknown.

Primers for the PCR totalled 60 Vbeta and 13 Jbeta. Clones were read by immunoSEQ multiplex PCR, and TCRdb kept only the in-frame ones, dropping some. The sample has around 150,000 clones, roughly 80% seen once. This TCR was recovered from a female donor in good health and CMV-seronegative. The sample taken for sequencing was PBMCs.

CDR3 DNA sequence: TGCGCCAGCACGCCGGGACAGGGAAATTCACCCCTCCACTTT. It codes for CASTPGQGNSPLHF. This chain links TRBV5-1 with TRBJ1-6; 9 bases are a match to TRBD1. The junction had 5 bases not matched to a gene; V was cut back by 6 bases and J by 7 bases. CDR3 length equals 14 residues. The V gene's germline CDR1 is SGHRS and CDR2 YFSETQ.